Below are 13 T cell receptor beta chains sequenced from a single sample in a study of spatial heterogeneity in lung cancer. Time point specified: sample taken at primary tumor resection. Unsorted whole RNA of tumor, nontumor lung or frozen PBMC was sequenced. TCRdb reprocessed the 5' RACE reads with MiXCR, giving one entry per CDR3 protein. The data show around 40,000 distinct CDR3 sequences, with approximately 6.3% seen just once and approximately 10% held by the top ten. This sample comprised PBMCs, obtained at surgery. The receptors derive from a male donor with early-stage non-small cell lung cancer.

This clonotype was counted ten times or more. This sequence joins TRBV10-3 and TRBJ2-3; 10 bases are shared with TRBD1. With 6 bases clipped from V and 3 bases from J, the junction kept 6 bases outside the gene matches. The CDR3 has 15 residues. Germline V CDR1 and CDR2: ENHRY, SYGVKD. CDR3 sequence reads: CAISSTGGDTDTQYF. Written as DNA, the CDR3 is TGTGCCATCAGCTCGACAGGGGGCGATACAGATACGCAGTATTTT.

The gene calls are TRBV30 and TRBJ2-4; D remains unclear. The CDR3 runs to 10 residues. The ends were cut back, 5 bases at V and 8 bases at J, with 7 bases in the middle. Germline V gives CDR1 GTSNPN, CDR2 SVGIG (reference sequence). The CDR3 DNA reads TGTGCCTGGGGTCAATACATTCAGTACTTC. Encoded protein: CAWGQYIQYF.

This clonotype is a singleton in its sample. CDR3 residues: CASSENRERQFF. CDR3 bases: TGCGCCAGCAGTGAGAATAGGGAGAGGCAGTTCTTC. V usage is TRBV10-2 and J usage is TRBJ2-1; D perhaps matches TRBD2 (5 bases). CDR3 length: 12 amino acids. Germline CDR1 and CDR2: WSHSY and SAAADI. With 2 bases removed from V and 12 bases from J, the gap between germline ends came to 11 bases.

This clonotype has a handful of counts. The chain joins TRBV12-3 or TRBV12-4 to TRBJ2-7; 8 bases are shared with TRBD2. V was pared by 1 base and J by 5 bases, with 7 bases of the junction left unmatched. The CDR3 consists of 15 residues. CDR3 sequence reads: CASSLGLAGVHEQYF. The CDR3 coding sequence is TGTGCCAGCAGTTTAGGGCTAGCGGGTGTCCACGAGCAGTACTTC.

This clonotype was seen many times. The chain links TRBV28 to TRBJ2-6; D possibly matches TRBD1 or TRBD2 (5 bases each). The CDR3 length is 14 residues. With 2 bases removed from V and 10 bases from J, the gap between germline ends came to 12 bases. Germline V gene data show CDR1 as MDHEN and CDR2 as SYDVKM. The CDR3 protein is CASSLIGATNVLTF. In DNA form, the CDR3 reads TGTGCCAGCAGTTTAATCGGGGCTACGAACGTCCTGACTTTC.

This clonotype was seen ten or more times. This chain joins TRBV19 and TRBJ1-2; D may be TRBD1 (5 bases). V shed 3 bases and J shed 4 bases, with 15 bases lying between them. This CDR3 region has 15 residues. CDR1 LNHDA and CDR2 SQIVND come from the germline V gene (reference sequence). The CDR3 DNA follows: TGTGCCAGTAGTATCCCCTCGACAGAGCTCTATGGCTACACCTTC. Amino acids: CASSIPSTELYGYTF.

This clonotype turned up a few times. The chain has TRBV5-1 and TRBJ2-7, with 7 bases aligning to TRBD1. The CDR3 consists of 14 residues. V shed 5 bases and J 1 base; nucleotides not matched to a gene: 6. The V gene's germline CDR1 is SGHRS and CDR2 YFSETQ. CDR3 residues: CASSEGGSSYEQYF. CDR3 sequence (DNA): TGCGCCAGCAGTGAAGGGGGCAGTTCCTACGAGCAGTACTTC.

About this clonotype: This may be a read error: a much more frequent sequence differs by one nucleotide. The CDR3 does not close with the conserved phenylalanine or tryptophan, likely indicating a read error. The rearrangement joins TRBV7-2 to TRBJ2-3; D is unclear. Germline CDR1 is SGHTA and CDR2 is FQGNSA. CDR3 length: 14 residues. V was pared by 2 bases and J by 0 bases, with 6 bases between. This chain's CDR3 is CASSLSPSTDTQYI. The CDR3 nucleotides read TGTGCCAGCAGCTTATCCCCCAGCACAGATACGCAGTATATT.

This clonotype appeared a few times. The chain uses TRBV27 and TRBJ2-7; D may be TRBD2 (6 bases). Trimming took off 0 bases at V and 2 bases at J, with 14 bases between the two ends. This CDR3 comprises 16 residues. The germline V gene encodes CDR1 MNHEY and CDR2 SMNVEV (reference sequence). CDR3 amino acids: CASSLSSGTPTYEQYF. CDR3 nucleotide sequence: TGTGCCAGCAGTTTATCGTCGGGGACTCCCACCTACGAGCAGTACTTC.

This clonotype was counted at least ten times. This chain joins TRBV10-3 and TRBJ1-5, with TRBD1 matching 7 bases. V shed 4 bases, J shed 5 bases, and the junction held 8 bases outside the gene matches. The CDR3 spans 15 residues. Germline CDR1 ENHRY, CDR2 SYGVKD. The CDR3, as DNA: TGTGCCATCAGTGTTGGAGACAGGGTCGATCAGCCCCAGCATTTT. Its translation: CAISVGDRVDQPQHF.

The table lists this clonotype with a few counts. This sequence joins TRBV20-1 and TRBJ2-3; TRBD2 matches at 10 bases. The CDR3 is 15 amino acids. J lost 2 bases, V lost 2 bases, and 4 bases had no gene match. Per the germline V gene, CDR1 is DFQATT and CDR2 is SNEGSKA (reference sequence). The CDR3, as DNA: TGCAGTGCTAGATGGCTAGCGGGGGCCACAGATACGCAGTATTTT. Its translation is CSARWLAGATDTQYF.

This clonotype has just a few counts. V gene TRBV7-9 combines with J gene TRBJ1-1, with D possibly being TRBD1 (5 bases). The germline V gene encodes CDR1 SEHNR and CDR2 FQNEAQ (reference sequence). Trimming took off 5 bases at V and 1 base at J, with 5 bases between the two ends. This CDR3 contains 12 residues. The DNA for the CDR3 is TGTGCCAGCAGCGGGGGGAACACTGAAGCTTTCTTT. The encoded protein is CASSGGNTEAFF.

In its sample, this clonotype was seen many times. The chain carries TRBV7-9 and TRBJ2-5; 8 bases line up with TRBD2. This CDR3 region has 17 residues. V shed 5 bases, J shed 5 bases, and the junction held 16 bases outside the gene matches. Germline CDR1 reads SEHNR; CDR2 reads FQNEAQ (reference sequence). The CDR3 loop reads CASSHYRGGAGEETQYF. The DNA for the CDR3 is TGTGCCAGCAGCCACTATCGCGGGGGAGCGGGGGAGGAGACCCAGTACTTC.